The present entry profiles one T cell receptor (beta chain) with its context. The antigen this receptor binds is unknown. Base qualities are not provided; no much larger clone lies one nucleotide away. This sample was taken from a study of Ad26.COV2.S vaccination and SARS-CoV-2 variants (dated by TCRdb to the early 2020s). Regarding the complete study: Donors in the vaccine arm were drawn from COV1001, a multicentre, randomized, double-blind, placebo-controlled phase I-IIa trial testing Ad26.COV2.S in healthy adults. Ad26.COV2.S was given intramuscularly at 5x10^10 or 1x10^11 viral particles, as a single shot or as two shots 56 days apart. The specificity and breadth of SARS-CoV-2-reactive T cell receptors after Ad26.COV2.S vaccination were assessed by TCRbeta repertoire sequencing. The TCR-sequenced set comprised around 32 samples: around 20 Ad26.COV2.S vaccine recipients, 5 placebo recipients and 8 SARS-CoV-2 convalescent individuals. Trial participants were randomized into five groups of five, in which low-dose or high-dose Ad26.COV2.S was given once or twice, or placebo was given on both occasions. Blinding of investigators to trial group allocation was maintained during experiments and outcome assessment. General findings and caveats noted by the study authors: Vaccine and placebo recipients had comparable non-spike TCR breadth, which fits with the vaccine containing only spike. Compared with placebo recipients, Ad26.COV2.S recipients showed higher spike-specific TCR breadth (P = 0.0014). The authors noted that total T cell responses may have been underestimated by the TCR breadth and depth analyses. The study was not powered to compare responses between vaccine doses or regimens. After vaccination, substantial breadth of spike-specific CD8+ and CD4+ T cell responses was reported.

The immunoSEQ Assay was used to sequence TCRbeta CDR3 regions. After extraction, genomic DNA underwent amplification by bias-controlled multiplex PCR, followed by high-throughput sequencing. The study's own analysis went as follows. To quantify the absolute abundance of every unique TCRbeta CDR3 region, sequences were collapsed and filtered. Usable DNA was measured by amplifying reference genes present in all nucleated cells, and TCRbeta template counts were normalized to that usable DNA to estimate T cell fraction. Repertoire TCRs were annotated as SARS-CoV-2-specific by exact matching of V gene, CDR3 amino acid sequence and J gene to a known reactive TCR set. MIRA supplied the reference SARS-CoV-2 TCR set, which was filtered for enrichment in COVID-19-positive ImmuneCODE repertoires so that public or cross-reactive TCRs were removed. Drawing on the MIRA antigens, annotated TCRs were analysed further at the level of specific ORF or position within ORF. Breadth was defined as the number of annotated unique rearrangements divided by the total number of unique productive rearrangements, and depth was defined as the summed frequency of the annotated unique rearrangements. Two-sided Wilcoxon rank-sum tests were used to compare TCR breadth between groups. TCRdb retrieved this table from immuneACCESS and kept in-frame rearrangements only. Not all clones are present; in checked studies, unresolved V genes account for under half, and no reason is known for the remainder. V, J and clone size are taken as reported in that table, and D and trimming were inferred from the DNA itself. This sample lists over 400,000 clones; about nine tenths were detected once. Around 4.5% of the sample comes from the top ten.

Counted from cysteine to phenylalanine, this CDR3 has 14 amino acids. Of all the DNA, just the CDR3 is kept, 42 bases in frame from base 1. Trimming removed 3 bases from V and 6 bases from J, leaving 12 bases between the germline ends. The germline V gene (reference sequence) specifies SGHNT as CDR1 and YYREEE as CDR2. What this sample's treatment or condition label stands for: some 20 received Ad26.COV2.S at low or high dose, single or two shots; about 5 received placebo; per-sample allocation not given. For vaccine and placebo recipients, the sequenced repertoires came from samples collected on day 63 after the first injection. Cohort 1b enrolled some 25 adults aged 18-55 years at a single site in Boston, USA, between 29 July and 7 August 2020. As a vaccine, Ad26.COV2.S was a replication-incompetent adenovirus type 26 vector that expressed a prefusion-stabilized SARS-CoV-2 spike protein derived from the original Wuhan strain.

This receptor was obtained from a person aged 18-60 years who received the Ad26.COV2.S COVID-19 vaccine or a placebo. The specimen comprised peripheral blood, sampled in a trial of Ad26.COV2.S vaccine versus placebo. Recombination connected TRBV5-4 to TRBJ2-2; the D segment is perhaps TRBD1 or TRBD2, each sharing 5 matched bases. The CDR3 protein sequence reads: CASSSTGAAGELFF. The nucleotide sequence is TGTGCCAGCAGCTCTACCGGGGCCGCCGGGGAGCTGTTTTTT.